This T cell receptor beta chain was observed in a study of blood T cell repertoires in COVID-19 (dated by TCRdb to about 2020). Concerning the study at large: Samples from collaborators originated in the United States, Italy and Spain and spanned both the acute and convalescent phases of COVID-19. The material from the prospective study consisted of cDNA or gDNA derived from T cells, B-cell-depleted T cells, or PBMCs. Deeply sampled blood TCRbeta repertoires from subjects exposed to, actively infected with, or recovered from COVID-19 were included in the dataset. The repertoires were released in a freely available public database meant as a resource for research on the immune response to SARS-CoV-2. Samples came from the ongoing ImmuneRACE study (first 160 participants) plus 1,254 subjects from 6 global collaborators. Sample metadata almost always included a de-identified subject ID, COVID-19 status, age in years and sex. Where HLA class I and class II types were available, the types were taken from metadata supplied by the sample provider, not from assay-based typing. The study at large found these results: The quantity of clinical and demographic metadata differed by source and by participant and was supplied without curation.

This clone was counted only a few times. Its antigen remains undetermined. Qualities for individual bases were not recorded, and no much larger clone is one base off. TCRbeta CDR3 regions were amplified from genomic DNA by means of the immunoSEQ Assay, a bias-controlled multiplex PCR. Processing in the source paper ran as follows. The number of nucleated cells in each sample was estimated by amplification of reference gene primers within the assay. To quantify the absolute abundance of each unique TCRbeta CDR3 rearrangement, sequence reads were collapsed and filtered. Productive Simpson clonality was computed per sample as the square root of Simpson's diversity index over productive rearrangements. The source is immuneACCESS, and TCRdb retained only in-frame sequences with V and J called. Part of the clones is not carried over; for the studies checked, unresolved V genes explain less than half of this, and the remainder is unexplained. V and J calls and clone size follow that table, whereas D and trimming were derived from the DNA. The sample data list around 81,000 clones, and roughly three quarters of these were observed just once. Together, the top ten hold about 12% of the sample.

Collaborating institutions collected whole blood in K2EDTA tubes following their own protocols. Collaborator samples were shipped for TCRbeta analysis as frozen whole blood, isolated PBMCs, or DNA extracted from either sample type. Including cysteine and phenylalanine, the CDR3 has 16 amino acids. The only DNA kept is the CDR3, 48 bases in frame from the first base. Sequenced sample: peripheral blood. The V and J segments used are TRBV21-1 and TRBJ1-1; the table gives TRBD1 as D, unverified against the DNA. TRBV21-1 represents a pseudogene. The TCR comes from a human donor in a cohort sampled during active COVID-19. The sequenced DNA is TGTGCCAGCAGCACCGGGACAGGGGGCTTCGGCACTGAAGCTTTCTTT. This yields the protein CASSTGTGGFGTEAFF.